A single sample is the source of the 5 T cell receptor beta chains below, sequenced in a study of shared clonotypes between healthy human individuals. TCRdb keeps only in-frame clones here, not all; method: immunoSEQ multiplex PCR. The sample contains hundreds of thousands of clones, just over 75% of which appear only once. Sequenced input: PBMCs. These receptors were obtained from a middle-aged woman in good health. Some clones in this sample may be carry-over from other donors' samples.

The chain uses TRBV10-2 and TRBJ2-1; D is perhaps TRBD1 (6 bases). CDR3 length: 13 amino acids. Germline V gene lookup returns CDR1 WSHSY and CDR2 SAAADI. V gave up 4 bases and J gave up 3 bases, with 7 bases separating them. This CDR3 reads CASSVDSYNEQFF. In nucleotides, the CDR3 is TGCGCCAGCAGTGTGGACAGCTACAATGAGCAGTTCTTC.

This sequence joins TRBV28 and TRBJ2-7; 10 bases line up with TRBD1. The CDR3 runs 18 residues. Germline V gives CDR1 MDHEN, CDR2 SYDVKM. Trimming took 5 bases from V and 4 from J; bases not matched to a gene: 17. CDR3 in amino acids: CASSVSGRRQGALYEQYF. In DNA form, the CDR3 reads TGTGCCAGCAGTGTTAGTGGGAGACGACAGGGGGCACTTTACGAGCAGTACTTC. Full variable domain (missing parts from reference TRBV28 and TRBJ2-7): DVKVTQSSRYLVKRTGEKVFLECVQDMDHENMFWYRQDPGLGLRLIYFSYDVKMKEKGDIPEGYSVSREKKERFSLILESASTNQTSMYLCASSVSGRRQGALYEQYFGPGTRLTVT.

The chain has TRBV6-5 and TRBJ2-7, with 7 bases aligning to TRBD2. There are 14 residues in the CDR3. The germline gives CDR1 MNHEY, CDR2 SVGAGI. The trim removed 5 bases at V and 5 bases at J, leaving 9 bases unmatched. The CDR3 here is CASSLGGRADEQYF. For the CDR3, the DNA is TGTGCCAGCAGTCTGGGTGGGAGGGCCGACGAGCAGTACTTC.

The sample holds many counts of this clone. The chain uses TRBV7-8 and TRBJ2-6; D is uncertain. Germline V gives CDR1 SGHVS, CDR2 FQNEAQ. The CDR3 contains 18 residues. Trimming removed 2 bases from V and 0 bases from J, with 14 bases in between. Written as DNA, the CDR3 is TGTGCCAGCAGCTTACCACGGCGCTTAAGCTCTGGGGCCAACGTCCTGACTTTC. It specifies CASSLPRRLSSGANVLTF.

The V call is TRBV5-8, the J call TRBJ1-2; D unresolved. Deletions cut 0 bases from V and 3 bases from J, with 9 bases between. Germline V lookup: CDR1 SGHTS, CDR2 YDEGEE. CDR3 length equals 14 residues. DNA of the CDR3: TGTGCCAGCAGCTTGGAGCAGGTGGACTATGGCTACACCTTC. Translating it yields CASSLEQVDYGYTF.